The present T cell receptor (beta chain) was sequenced within a study of blood T cell repertoires in COVID-19. Whole-study context: PBMCs, B-cell-depleted T cells, or T cells were the source of the cDNA or gDNA that made up the material.

Sequenced by immunoSEQ multiplex PCR; TCRdb stores in-frame clones only, minus some. Among around 190,000 clones listed, around 80% were seen once. V lost 2 bases to trimming and J lost 0 bases, with 11 bases between them. This CDR3 region has 15 residues. Germline CDR1 MGHRA, CDR2 YSYEKL. Sample: peripheral blood. This clonotype was sampled from a human donor in a cohort sampled during active COVID-19. The rearrangement links TRBV4-1 to TRBJ2-7, with D unresolved. CDR3 DNA: TGCGCCAGCAGCCAACGGCGACTTATCTCCTACGAGCAGTACTTC. Protein: CASSQRRLISYEQYF.